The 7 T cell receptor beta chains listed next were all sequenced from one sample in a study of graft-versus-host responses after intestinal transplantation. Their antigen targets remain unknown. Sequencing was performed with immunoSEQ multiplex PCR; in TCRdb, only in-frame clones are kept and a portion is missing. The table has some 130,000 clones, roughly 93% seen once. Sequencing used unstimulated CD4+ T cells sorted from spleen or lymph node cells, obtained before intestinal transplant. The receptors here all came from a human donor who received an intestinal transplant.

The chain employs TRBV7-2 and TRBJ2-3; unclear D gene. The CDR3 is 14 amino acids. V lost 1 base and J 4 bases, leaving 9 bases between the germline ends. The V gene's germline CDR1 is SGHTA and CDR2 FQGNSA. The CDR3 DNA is TGTGCCAGCAGCTTAGTGGCTACCCCAGATACGCAGTATTTT. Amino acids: CASSLVATPDTQYF.

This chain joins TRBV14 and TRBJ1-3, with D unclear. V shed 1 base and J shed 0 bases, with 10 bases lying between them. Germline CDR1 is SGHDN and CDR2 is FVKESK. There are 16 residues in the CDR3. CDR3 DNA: TGTGCCAGCAGCCAAGCCGACCGTTACTCTGGAAACACCATATATTTT. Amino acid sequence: CASSQADRYSGNTIYF.

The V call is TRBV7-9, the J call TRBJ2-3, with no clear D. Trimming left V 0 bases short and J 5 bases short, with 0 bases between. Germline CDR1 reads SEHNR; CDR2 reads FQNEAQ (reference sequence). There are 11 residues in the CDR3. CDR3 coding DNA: TGTGCCAGCAGCTTAGCAGATACGCAGTATTTT. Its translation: CASSLADTQYF.

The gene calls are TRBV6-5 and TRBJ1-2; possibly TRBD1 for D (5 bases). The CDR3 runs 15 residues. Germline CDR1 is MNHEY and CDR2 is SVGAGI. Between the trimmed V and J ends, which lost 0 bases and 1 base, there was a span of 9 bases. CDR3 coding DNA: TGTGCCAGCAGTTACTCTCTGGGGGGTAACTATGGCTACACCTTC. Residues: CASSYSLGGNYGYTF.

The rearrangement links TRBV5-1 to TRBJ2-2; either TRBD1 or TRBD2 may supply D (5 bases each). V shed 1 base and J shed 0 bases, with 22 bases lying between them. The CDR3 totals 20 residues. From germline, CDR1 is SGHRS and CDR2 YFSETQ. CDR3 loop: CASSLQGPTNWGSNTGELFF. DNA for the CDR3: TGCGCCAGCAGCTTGCAGGGACCAACTAATTGGGGGTCGAACACCGGGGAGCTGTTTTTT. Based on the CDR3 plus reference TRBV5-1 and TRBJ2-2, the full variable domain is KAGVTQTPRYLIKTRGQQVTLSCSPISGHRSVSWYQQTPGQGLQFLFEYFSETQRNKGNFPGRFSGRQFSNSRSEMNVSTLELGDSALYLCASSLQGPTNWGSNTGELFFGEGSRLTVL.

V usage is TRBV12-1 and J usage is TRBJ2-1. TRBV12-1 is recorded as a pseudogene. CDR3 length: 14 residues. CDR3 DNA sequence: TGTGCCAGCAGCTTTTACAGGGGAGGGAATGAGCAGTTCTTC. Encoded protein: CASSFYRGGNEQFF.

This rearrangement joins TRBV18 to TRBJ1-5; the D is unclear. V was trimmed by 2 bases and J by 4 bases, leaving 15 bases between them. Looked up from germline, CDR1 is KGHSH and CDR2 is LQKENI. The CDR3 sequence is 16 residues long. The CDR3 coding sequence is TGTGCCAGCTCACCAAACTCGGTTTCCCCAAATCAGCCCCAGCATTTT. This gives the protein CASSPNSVSPNQPQHF.